The 12 T cell receptor beta chains listed next were all sequenced from one sample in a study of blood T cells in healthy people across ages. Through a sample-barcoded 5' primer and a J-beta primer mix, a second PCR was run for about 6 to 11 cycles. TCRdb processed the 5' RACE reads anew with MiXCR; each CDR3 protein has one entry. The table lists 1.5 million to 1.8 million distinct CDR3 sequences, roughly 43% of them singletons. The specimen sequenced was blood. The receptors originated from a woman between 18 and 30 years old in good health.

The CDR3 region has the DNA TGTGCCACCAGCAGAGAAAGCTCCGGCCAAGAGACCCAGTACTTC. Protein: CATSRESSGQETQYF. The chain links TRBV15 to TRBJ2-5, with D uncertain. Per germline, CDR1 LNHNV and CDR2 YYDKDF (reference sequence). The V and J ends lost 0 bases and 1 base respectively, with 9 bases between them. This CDR3 is built from 15 residues.

This clonotype has just a few counts. The rearrangement uses TRBV5-1 and TRBJ2-7; the D gene is possibly TRBD2 (6 bases). Per germline, CDR1 SGHRS and CDR2 YFSETQ. V was pared by 4 bases and J by 3 bases, with 14 bases between. There are 14 residues in the CDR3. This CDR3 is CASSVWTGVYEQYF. CDR3 DNA sequence: TGCGCCAGCAGCGTCTGGACGGGAGTCTACGAGCAGTACTTC.

The sample holds a few counts of this clonotype. The chain is built from TRBV29-1 and TRBJ2-7; D tentatively reads TRBD1 or TRBD2 (6 bases each). The CDR3 length is 13 residues. The germline CDR1 and CDR2 sequences are SQVTM and ANQGSEA. Trimming left V 7 bases short and J 0 bases short, with 13 bases between. The CDR3 here is CSGRDTNSYEQYF. Written as DNA, the CDR3 is TGCAGCGGGCGGGACACGAACTCCTACGAGCAGTACTTC.

V gene TRBV27 combines with J gene TRBJ2-5, with TRBD2 matching over 10 bases. The CDR3 consists of 14 residues. The V gene's germline CDR1 is MNHEY and CDR2 SMNVEV (reference sequence). J lost 11 bases, V lost 10 bases, and 16 bases had no gene match. CDR3 loop: CAISSGSRTNEQYF. The CDR3 DNA is TGTGCCATCTCTAGCGGGAGTCGAACCAATGAGCAGTACTTC.

The CDR3 is CASSWGGGYNEQFF. The DNA of the CDR3 is TGTGCCAGCAGTTGGGGGGGGGGCTACAATGAGCAGTTCTTC. The rearrangement uses TRBV27 and TRBJ2-1; 7 bases agree with TRBD2. From germline, CDR1 is MNHEY and CDR2 SMNVEV (reference sequence). Unmatched junction bases numbered 3, after V lost 4 bases and J lost 3 bases. The CDR3 extends over 14 amino acids.

The V and J genes are TRBV7-2 and TRBJ1-4; no clear D. V was shortened by 1 base and J by 3 bases, with 6 bases between the two germline ends. CDR1 SGHTA and CDR2 FQGNSA come from the germline V gene. The CDR3 runs 14 residues. CDR3 residues: CASSLVVANEKLFF. The CDR3 bases are TGTGCCAGCAGCTTAGTAGTGGCTAATGAAAAACTGTTTTTT.

CDR3 residues: CASSQFGGPWEQYF. CDR3 sequence (DNA): TGTGCCAGCAGCCAGTTTGGGGGCCCTTGGGAGCAGTACTTC. The genes are TRBV12-3 or TRBV12-4 and TRBJ2-5; tentative D call: TRBD1 (6 bases). Trimming cost V 6 bases and J 11 bases, with 22 bases left between them. There are 14 residues in the CDR3.

Turning to this clonotype: The junction does not match germline at one end; this may be a read error. The chain joins TRBV12-5 to TRBJ2-7; D is undetermined. Germline V lookup: CDR1 LGHNT, CDR2 FRNRAP. The CDR3 has 14 amino acids. The DNA for the CDR3 is TGTGCTAGTGGTTTGACGGCCTCCTCCTTCGAGCAGTACTTC. Protein product: CASGLTASSFEQYF.

This clonotype has a handful of counts. For the CDR3, the DNA is TGCGCCAGCAGCTTGTCTTTAGCAGACTCCTACGAGCAGTACTTC. Encoded protein: CASSLSLADSYEQYF. The genes are TRBV5-1 and TRBJ2-7; D unresolved. The V end was cut by 1 base, the J end by 0 bases, with 11 bases between. Germline CDR1 reads SGHRS; CDR2 reads YFSETQ. There are 15 residues in the CDR3.

The chain links TRBV2 to TRBJ2-4; TRBD2 might be the D (6 bases). Germline V gives CDR1 SNHLY, CDR2 FYNNEI. This CDR3 contains 16 residues. V lost 2 bases to trimming and J lost 2 bases, with 13 bases between them. The CDR3 DNA is TGTGCCAGCAGTGAATGGGCGGGGCTGTCCAAAAACATTCAGTACTTC. It is translated as CASSEWAGLSKNIQYF.

The table lists this clonotype with many counts. V and J are TRBV12-5 and TRBJ2-3, with D perhaps being TRBD1 or TRBD2 (6 bases each). The CDR3 is made up of 16 amino acids. V lost 5 bases to trimming and J lost 2 bases, with 17 bases between them. CDR1 is LGHNT and CDR2 is FRNRAP in the germline V gene. The chain's CDR3 is CASGHGGRGDTDTQYF. For the CDR3, the DNA is TGTGCTAGTGGTCATGGGGGGCGGGGCGACACAGATACGCAGTATTTT.

The table lists this clonotype with many counts. This chain uses TRBV4-1 with TRBJ1-2; TRBD1 agrees at 11 bases. J was trimmed by 6 bases and V by 4 bases; bases with no gene match: 4. The germline V gene has CDR1 MGHRA and CDR2 YSYEKL. The CDR3 consists of 14 residues. CDR3 loop: CASSRTGGADGYTF. CDR3 coding DNA: TGCGCCAGCAGCCGGACAGGGGGCGCGGATGGCTACACCTTC.